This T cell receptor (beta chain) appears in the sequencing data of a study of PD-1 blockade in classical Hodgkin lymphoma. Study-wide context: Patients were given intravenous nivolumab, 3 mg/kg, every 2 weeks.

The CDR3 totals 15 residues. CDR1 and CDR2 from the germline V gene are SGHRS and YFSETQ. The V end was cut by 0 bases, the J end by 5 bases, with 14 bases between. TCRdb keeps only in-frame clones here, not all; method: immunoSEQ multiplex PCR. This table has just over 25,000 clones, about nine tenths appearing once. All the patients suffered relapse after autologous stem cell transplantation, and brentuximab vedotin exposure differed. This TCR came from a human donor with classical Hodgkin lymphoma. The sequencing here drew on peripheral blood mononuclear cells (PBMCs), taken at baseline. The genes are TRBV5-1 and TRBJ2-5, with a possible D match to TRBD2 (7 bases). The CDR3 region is CASSLEGGAGETQYF. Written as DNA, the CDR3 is TGCGCCAGCAGCTTGGAGGGGGGGGCCGGGGAGACCCAGTACTTC.